The next 12 T cell receptor beta chains were all read from a single sample in a study of OX40 agonist ivuxolimab in advanced cancers. TCRdb's table, derived via immunoSEQ multiplex PCR, lists solely in-frame clones and lacks some. The sample holds over 80,000 clones, around nine tenths seen once. The material sequenced was CD4+ or CD8+ T cells sorted from blood, taken in a trial of the OX40 agonist ivuxolimab. The source is an adult with an advanced solid tumor such as melanoma, head and neck, liver or kidney cancer.

The V and J genes are TRBV18 and TRBJ2-3; D unresolved. Germline V CDR1 and CDR2: KGHSH, LQKENI. Trimming cost V 4 bases and J 4 bases, with 9 bases left between them. CDR3 length: 13 residues. CDR3 coding DNA: TGTGCCAGCTCACGCGACGAGGCAGATACGCAGTATTTT. It codes for CASSRDEADTQYF.

The chain's CDR3 is CASSSSGIADTQYF. The CDR3 DNA follows: TGTGCCAGCAGTTCGAGCGGGATTGCAGATACGCAGTATTTT. V gene TRBV2 combines with J gene TRBJ2-3; 7 nucleotides align to TRBD2. V gave up 5 bases and J gave up 4 bases; unmatched junction bases: 6. Per the germline V gene, CDR1 is SNHLY and CDR2 is FYNNEI. The CDR3 covers 14 residues.

This chain uses TRBV6-6 with TRBJ1-2, with unresolved D. Germline-derived CDR1 and CDR2 are MNHNY and SVGAGI (reference sequence). Trimming stripped 5 bases from V and 3 bases from J, with 13 bases between. The CDR3 runs to 14 residues. The CDR3 sequence is CASSKRAGDYGYTF. The DNA for the CDR3 is TGTGCCAGCAGTAAACGGGCCGGGGACTATGGCTACACCTTC.

The chain uses TRBV5-1 and TRBJ2-2; D perhaps matches TRBD2 (6 bases). The CDR3 spans 14 residues. Germline values: CDR1 SGHRS, CDR2 YFSETQ. Trimming left V 0 bases short and J 4 bases short, with 7 bases between. The CDR3 region is CASSLAGGTGELFF. The CDR3 DNA sequence: TGCGCCAGCAGCTTGGCCGGGGGCACCGGGGAGCTGTTTTTT.

V and J are TRBV1 and TRBJ2-2; the table gives TRBD2 as D, unverified against the DNA. TRBV1 constitutes a pseudogene. The CDR3 totals 20 residues. CDR3 region: CTSSPKGGTSGREEHRGAVF. The CDR3, as DNA: TGCACCAGCAGCCCAAAGGGAGGGACTAGCGGGAGAGAGGAACACCGGGGAGCTGTTTTT.

The chain uses TRBV10-1 and TRBJ2-2, with D possibly matching TRBD2 (5 bases). The V end was cut by 6 bases, the J end by 3 bases, with 8 bases between. The CDR3 consists of 13 residues. Germline lookup yields CDR1 WNHNN and CDR2 SYGVQD (reference sequence). CDR3 amino acids: CASSGGYTGELFF. DNA of the CDR3: TGCGCCAGCAGCGGCGGGTACACCGGGGAGCTGTTTTTT.

This chain links TRBV29-1 with TRBJ1-2, with D unresolved. Germline values: CDR1 SQVTM, CDR2 ANQGSEA. The length of the CDR3 is 12 residues. The CDR3 sequence is CSSDGSNYGYTF. The CDR3 bases are TGCAGTTCGGACGGATCTAACTATGGCTACACCTTC.

This chain uses TRBV19 with TRBJ1-2; D is perhaps TRBD1 (5 bases). This CDR3 spans 11 amino acids. V was pared by 7 bases and J by 5 bases, with 8 bases between. Per the germline V gene, CDR1 is LNHDA and CDR2 is SQIVND (reference sequence). CDR3 nucleotides: TGTGCCAGTACAGGGAATTATGGCTACACCTTC. It specifies CASTGNYGYTF.

By share, this clone ranks as medium-sized. This chain links TRBV28 with TRBJ1-5; D not certain. Germline CDR1 MDHEN, CDR2 SYDVKM. The V end was cut by 8 bases, the J end by 1 base, with 6 bases between. The CDR3 sequence is 12 residues long. Here the CDR3 reads CASAESNQPQHF. CDR3 nucleotides: TGTGCCAGCGCCGAAAGCAATCAGCCCCAGCATTTT.

The chain joins TRBV5-1 to TRBJ2-6; D is unresolved. Germline CDR1 reads SGHRS; CDR2 reads YFSETQ. Trimming removed 4 bases at V and 0 bases at J, with 11 bases between. This CDR3 comprises 16 residues. CDR3 nucleotides: TGCGCCAGCAGCGGCGGTACTACCTCTGGGGCCAACGTCCTGACTTTC. It yields the protein CASSGGTTSGANVLTF.

This sequence joins TRBV6-1 and TRBJ2-2; no firm D call. V gave up 1 base and J gave up 8 bases, with 5 bases separating them. The CDR3 is made up of 12 amino acids. CDR1 and CDR2 (germline): MNHNS, SASEGT. The CDR3 sequence is CASSEVGGELFF. The CDR3 nucleotides read TGTGCCAGCAGTGAAGTAGGAGGGGAGCTGTTTTTT.

The gene calls are TRBV6-1 and TRBJ2-2; TRBD2 aligns across 7 bases. Losses at the gene ends were 4 bases for V and 5 bases for J; bases not matched to a gene: 1. Looked up from germline, CDR1 is MNHNS and CDR2 is SASEGT. The CDR3 length is 13 residues. CDR3 bases: TGTGCCAGCAGTGTTAGCGGGACCGGGGAGCTGTTTTTT. Its translation: CASSVSGTGELFF.